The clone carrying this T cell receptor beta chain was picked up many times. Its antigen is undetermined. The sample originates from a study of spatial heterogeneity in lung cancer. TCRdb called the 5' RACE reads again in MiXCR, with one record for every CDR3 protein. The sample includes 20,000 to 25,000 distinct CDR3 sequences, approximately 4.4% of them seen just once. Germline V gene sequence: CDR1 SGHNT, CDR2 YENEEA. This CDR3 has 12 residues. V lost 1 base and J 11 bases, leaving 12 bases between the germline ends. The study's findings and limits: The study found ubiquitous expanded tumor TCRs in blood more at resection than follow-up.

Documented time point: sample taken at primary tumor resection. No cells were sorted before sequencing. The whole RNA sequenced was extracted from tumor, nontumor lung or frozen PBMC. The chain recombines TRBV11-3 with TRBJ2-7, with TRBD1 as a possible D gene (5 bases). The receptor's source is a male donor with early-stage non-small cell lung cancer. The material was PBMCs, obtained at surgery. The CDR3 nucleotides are TGTGCCAGCAGCTTAGGACAGATCGAAGAGTACTTC. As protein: CASSLGQIEEYF. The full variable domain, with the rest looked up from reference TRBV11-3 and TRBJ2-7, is EAGVVQSPRYKIIEKKQPVAFWCNPISGHNTLYWYLQNLGQGPELLIRYENEEAVDDSQLPKDRFSAERLKGVDSTLKIQPAELGDSAVYLCASSLGQIEEYFGPGTRLTVT.